Included here is one TCR beta chain sequence, with context. Its antigen is not known. Trimming took 1 base from V and 1 from J; bases not matched to a gene: 5. Germline CDR1 is SGHAT and CDR2 is FQNNGV. The CDR3 contains 16 residues. This sample was taken from a study of OX40 agonist ivuxolimab in advanced cancers. General observations from the study: The mean number of expanded clones was higher in CD8+ T cells than in CD4+.

Libraries were prepared by immunoSEQ multiplex PCR; TCRdb keeps only in-frame clonotypes and omits some of them. The sample records around 60,000 clones, about 90% being singletons. Source: CD4+ or CD8+ T cells sorted from blood, taken in a trial of the OX40 agonist ivuxolimab. The sequence was obtained from an adult with an advanced solid tumor such as melanoma, head and neck, liver or kidney cancer. The chain couples TRBV11-2 to TRBJ2-3; 7 positions match TRBD2. The DNA for the CDR3 is TGTGCCAGCAGCTTAGGGAATAGCGGGCGCACAGATACGCAGTATTTT. The encoded protein is CASSLGNSGRTDTQYF.